A single T cell receptor beta chain is shown here with its context. TCRdb's table, derived via immunoSEQ multiplex PCR, lists solely in-frame clones and lacks some. The sample yields under 250,000 clones, about nine tenths seen once. The data were obtained in a study of blood T cell repertoires in COVID-19. Study-wide context: Some COVID-19 samples were acute and others convalescent; all came from the United States, Italy and Spain.

Sequences were obtained from peripheral blood. The clonotype comes from a man aged 50-59 years with COVID-19, enrolled during active disease.

The CDR3 reads CATRTGGSPGELFF. The CDR3 DNA follows: TGTGCCACCAGGACAGGGGGCTCGCCCGGGGAGCTGTTTTTT. This chain uses TRBV24-1 with TRBJ2-2, with TRBD1 matching over 10 bases. Per the germline V gene, CDR1 is KGHDR and CDR2 is SFDVKD. The CDR3 spans 14 residues. The ends lost 7 bases at V and 6 bases at J; junction bases unmatched: 4.